Listed below are T cell receptor beta chains from one sample, sequenced in a study of blood T cells in healthy people across ages. TCRdb processed the 5' RACE reads anew with MiXCR; each CDR3 protein has one entry. Among some 640,000 distinct CDR3 sequences listed, approximately 30% were seen once. Sequenced sample: blood. These receptors came from a woman of 80 years or more in good health. Both conserved end residues are part of each CDR3. The D gene is left open where the match is weak. Size values are once, few and many counts, or a class for expanded clones, and some rows have none.

clone_size | j_call | v_call | d_call | cdr3_nt | cdr3_aa
- | TRBJ1-1 | TRBV7-2 | - | TGTGCCAGCAGCTTTTTTTCAGGACAGACCACTGAAGCTTTCTTT | CASSFFSGQTTEAFF
few | TRBJ1-5 | TRBV20-1 | TRBD1 | TGCAGTGCTGTAACGACAGGGGGCGCAATAAGTAATCAGCCCCAGCATTTT | CSAVTTGGAISNQPQHF
many | TRBJ2-5 | TRBV2 | - | TGTGCCAGCAGTCCTGAGTTGGGGGCTAGGTACTTC | CASSPELGARYF
many | TRBJ2-1 | TRBV7-2 | - | TGTGCCAGCAGCTTACGGGGACTCAACACCTACAATGAGCAGTTCTTC | CASSLRGLNTYNEQFF
- | TRBJ1-2 | TRBV30 | TRBD1 | TGTGCCTGGAGGTCCTCGAGCCGGACAGGCTATGGCTACACCTTC | CAWRSSSRTGYGYTF
- | TRBJ1-2 | TRBV6-6 | - | TGTGCCAGCAGTTACCCCGACAGTGGCTATGGCTACACCTTC | CASSYPDSGYGYTF
- | TRBJ2-3 | TRBV25-1 | TRBD2 | TGTGCCAGCAGTGGGGCGGGAGGCAGAAGAGATACGCAGTATTTT | CASSGAGGRRDTQYF
many | TRBJ1-5 | TRBV5-6 | - | TGTGCCAGCAGCCGGGACAACTATCAGCCCCAGCATTTT | CASSRDNYQPQHF
many | TRBJ1-2 | TRBV6-2/TRBV6-3 | - | TGTGCCAGCAGTTCAAACAGCTATGGCTACACCTTC | CASSSNSYGYTF
- | TRBJ2-1 | TRBV5-1 | TRBD1 | TGCGCCAGCAGCTGGACCGGACAGGGGGCCTCCAATGAGCAGTTCTTC | CASSWTGQGASNEQFF
- | TRBJ1-5 | TRBV12-3/TRBV12-4 | - | TGTGCCAGCAGTTCAAGTCCAGGGTATAGCAATCAGCCCCAGCATTTT | CASSSSPGYSNQPQHF
many | TRBJ1-2 | TRBV6-6 | - | TGTGCCAGCAGTTACTCGAACAGGGTGGAGATCTATGGCTACACCTTC | CASSYSNRVEIYGYTF
- | TRBJ2-5 | TRBV9 | - | TGTGCCAGCAGCGCGTCCCCCTCGAAAGAGACCCAGTACTTC | CASSASPSKETQYF
few | TRBJ2-7 | TRBV12-3/TRBV12-4 | - | TGTGCCAGCAGTACACCGCCGGGTCCGCAGTACTTC | CASSTPPGPQYF
many | TRBJ2-3 | TRBV6-6 | TRBD1 | TGTGCCAGCAGGGGGGACAGGGGATTCACAGATACGCAGTATTTT | CASRGDRGFTDTQYF
- | TRBJ2-2 | TRBV29-1 | TRBD1 | TGCAGCGCCCGGACAGGGGGCAACGGGGAGCTGTTTTTT | CSARTGGNGELFF
- | TRBJ2-6 | TRBV7-9 | - | TGTGCCTGCAGCTTAGTGGTCCTCTCTGGGGCCAACGTCCTGACTTTC | CACSLVVLSGANVLTF
many | TRBJ1-2 | TRBV6-1 | TRBD1 | TGTGCCAGCAGTGAATTGAGACAGGGGTTTAACGGCTACACCTTC | CASSELRQGFNGYTF
few | TRBJ1-2 | TRBV27 | TRBD1 | TGTGCCAGCAGAACAGGGGGCTGGGGCTACACCTTC | CASRTGGWGYTF
- | TRBJ1-4 | TRBV7-9 | - | TGTGCCAGCAGCTTTACGTCAGCAGAGAATGAAAAACTGTTTTTT | CASSFTSAENEKLFF
few | TRBJ2-3 | TRBV4-3 | TRBD2 | TGCGCCAGCAGCCAAGATCCACTAGCGGGGGGCCTGCGTTCAGATACGCAGTATTTT | CASSQDPLAGGLRSDTQYF
many | TRBJ2-5 | TRBV5-1 | TRBD1 | TGCGCCAGCAGCTTGGACCCTGGACAGGGTCGAGAGACCCAGTACTTC | CASSLDPGQGRETQYF
many | TRBJ2-1 | TRBV5-1 | TRBD1 | TGCGCCAGCAGCTTGGCCTTTTCCGGGACAGGGGCCCGTGGGGAGCAGTTCTTC | CASSLAFSGTGARGEQFF
few | TRBJ1-1 | TRBV20-1 | TRBD1 | TGCAGTGCTAGCGGGGACAGTGAAGCTTTCTTT | CSASGDSEAFF
many | TRBJ2-7 | TRBV5-1 | TRBD1 | TGCGCCAGCAGCTTGGAGGGACAGGGGTGGAACGAGCAGTACTTC | CASSLEGQGWNEQYF
- | TRBJ1-2 | TRBV20-1 | TRBD1 | TGCAGTGTTCAGACAGGGGCTAACTATAGCTACACCTTC | CSVQTGANYSYTF
few | TRBJ1-1 | TRBV20-1 | - | TGCAGTGCTAGAGGGAGGGGTCCTACTGAAGCTTTCTTT | CSARGRGPTEAFF
- | TRBJ2-2 | TRBV7-6 | - | TGTGCCAGCGGCCGCCCGGGGGCCGGGGAGCTGTTTTTT | CASGRPGAGELFF
many | TRBJ2-1 | TRBV27 | - | TGTGCCACCTCTGCAGTATGGACCTCCTACAATGAGCAGTTCTTC | CATSAVWTSYNEQFF
- | TRBJ2-3 | TRBV7-2 | TRBD2 | TGTGCCAGCCGGCCGGGGGGGAGCACAGATACGCAGTATTTT | CASRPGGSTDTQYF
many | TRBJ2-1 | TRBV9 | - | TGTGCCAGCAGCCCCCGGGGAGGGGGAGCGTACAATGAGCAGTTCTTC | CASSPRGGGAYNEQFF
- | TRBJ1-1 | TRBV7-9 | TRBD1 | TGTGCCAGCAGCCCCCGCGCAGGGGGCGGGGACACTGAAGCTTTCTTT | CASSPRAGGGDTEAFF
many | TRBJ2-5 | TRBV20-1 | - | TGCAGTGCTAGAGACCCGAGGGGTACAGAGACCCAGTACTTC | CSARDPRGTETQYF
many | TRBJ1-1 | TRBV28 | TRBD1 | TGTGCCAGCAGTTTACGGGACAGAGTGAACACTGAAGCTTTCTTT | CASSLRDRVNTEAFF
many | TRBJ1-4 | TRBV9 | - | TGTGCCAGCAGCGTAGATACGAAGGGGGTTTATGAAAAACTGTTTTTT | CASSVDTKGVYEKLFF
many | TRBJ2-3 | TRBV10-3 | - | TGTGCCATCAGTGAATCTTTAGCCGGTTTCACAGATACGCAGTATTTT | CAISESLAGFTDTQYF
many | TRBJ2-3 | TRBV3-1 | TRBD2 | TGTGCCAGCACACAGGGACTAGCGGGCCCCACAGATACGCAGTATTTT | CASTQGLAGPTDTQYF
- | TRBJ2-7 | TRBV27 | - | TGTGCCAGCAGTTCAGGGTCCTACTACGAGCAGTACTTC | CASSSGSYYEQYF
many | TRBJ2-7 | TRBV18 | - | TGTGCCAGCTCACCAACGGCGAACCCGGGACTCGCCGAGCAGTACTTC | CASSPTANPGLAEQYF
many | TRBJ2-1 | TRBV9 | TRBD2 | TGTGCCAGCAGCGCGGCCGCCGGGACTAGCGTCGAGCAGTTCTTC | CASSAAAGTSVEQFF
- | TRBJ2-3 | TRBV24-1 | - | TGTGCCACCAGTGACCCAGGGTCCCCCACAAATACGCAGTATTTT | CATSDPGSPTNTQYF
many | TRBJ2-5 | TRBV29-1 | - | TGCAGCGGGCAGGGGCTGCAGACCCAGTACTTC | CSGQGLQTQYF
many | TRBJ2-2 | TRBV5-1 | - | TGCGCCAGCAGCTTGGGACAGTCAAACACCGGGGAGCTGTTTTTT | CASSLGQSNTGELFF
once | TRBJ1-4 | TRBV20-1 | TRBD1 | TGCAGTGCTAGAAAGAATCCCGGGACAGGGTACGGAATTGAAAAACTGTTTTTT | CSARKNPGTGYGIEKLFF
many | TRBJ2-7 | TRBV27 | TRBD1 | TGTGCCAGCAGTGGGCCCGGGACAGGGATCTACGAGCAGTACTTC | CASSGPGTGIYEQYF